The text below deals with one TCR beta chain. Its antigen is not yet known. Per-base qualities were not stored, and no clone one base away is much larger. This sample was taken from a study of T cell repertoires in ileal Crohn's disease (dated by TCRdb to between 2018 and 2020). As for the study more broadly: Median disease duration was approximately 8 years, and around 35% of patients were identified as active smokers at the time of surgery. A total of 171 mucosal samples from approximately 57 patients were sequenced, with samples obtained at several locations on the surgical specimen and at postoperative endoscopy. A Rutgeerts score higher than i0 was the definition used for endoscopic postoperative recurrence. All patients had surgery for a complication: stricturing disease in 61% and penetrating disease in about 40%. Roughly half of the patients were given postoperative therapy, with 18 on anti-TNF agents and 11 to 12 on thiopurines. TCR repertoire analysis was done in fewer than 65 Crohn's disease patients from a prospective multicentre cohort. The study was conducted in parallel with a multicentre cohort that was designed to identify predictors of early endoscopic recurrence following ileocolonic resection.

The germline V gene gives CDR1 as SGHVS and CDR2 as FQNEAQ. The CDR3 spans 13 residues, from the cysteine through the phenylalanine. The read is trimmed to its CDR3 DNA, 39 bases read in frame from base 1. V and J lose 1 base and 7 bases, and a span of 10 bases separates them. For commercial TCRB immunosequencing, about 500 nanograms of biopsy DNA were submitted for each sample. Adaptive Biotechnology amplified CDR3 regions from genomic DNA with a two-step multiplex PCR that controlled for amplification bias. In the first PCR, primers covered every V and J gene segment, and in the second PCR, barcodes and Illumina adapters were added. CDR3 libraries were sequenced on an Illumina instrument. In the paper's pipeline: Vendor-provided pipelines were combined with custom analysis of raw data in R/Bioconductor under R version 3.3.0. Clonality, which ranges from 0 to 1, was calculated as the inverse of the normalised Shannon entropy across all productive clones. High-frequency clones were defined as the share of the repertoire taken up by the top 100 clones, keeping only clones that passed a 95% confidence test. The Simpson index measured repertoire diversity, and the Morisita-Horn index measured overlap between samples. TCRdb retrieved this table from immuneACCESS and kept in-frame rearrangements only. Not all clones are present; in checked studies, unresolved V genes account for under half, and no reason is known for the remainder. V, J and clone size are those of that table, while D and trimming were read from the DNA. This sample lists 7,300 or so clones; 65% to 90% were detected once. The leading ten clones occupy 7% to 9% of the sample.

On the study overall, not on this receptor specifically: Compared with non-smokers, patients who were active smokers at surgery showed a significantly higher proportion of clonal expansions (25.9% vs 17.9%, p=0.02). Sorted CD8 T cells carried more high-frequency clones than CD4 T cells, suggesting mucosal expansions were mainly CD8. Endoscopic recurrence was linked to a higher percentage of high-frequency clones at surgery, and recurrence occurred in every patient whose clonality exceeded 26.8% (18/57). Mucosal CD4 and CD8 T cells were sorted and sequenced only in a subgroup of patients, the size of which was not stated.

To be eligible, patients had to be adults with ileal or ileocolonic Crohn's disease and an indication for ileocolonic resection. Whole ileal mucosal biopsies were stored frozen at -80°C before DNA extraction. Genomic DNA was extracted from frozen whole biopsies with a TRizol-based method and quantified on a NanoDrop 2000 spectrophotometer. The sequence was collected from an adult with Crohn's disease. This sequence uses TRBV7-8 and TRBJ1-1; the D gene assignment is ambiguous. Source material: ileal tissue. The DNA sequence is as follows: TGTGCCAGCAGCTTAGGGTTCGGTAATGAAGCTTTCTTT. Translation gives CASSLGFGNEAFF.